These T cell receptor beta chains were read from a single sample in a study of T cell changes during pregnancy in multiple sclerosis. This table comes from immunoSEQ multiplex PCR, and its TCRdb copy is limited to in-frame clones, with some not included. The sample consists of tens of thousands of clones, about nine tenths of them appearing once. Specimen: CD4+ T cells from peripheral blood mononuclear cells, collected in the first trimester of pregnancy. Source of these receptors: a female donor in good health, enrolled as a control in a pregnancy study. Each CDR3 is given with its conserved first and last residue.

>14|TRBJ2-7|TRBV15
CATSRDKRGYEQYF
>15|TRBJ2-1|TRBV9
CASSVLPSSYNEQFF
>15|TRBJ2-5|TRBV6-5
CASRYQGLAGETQYF
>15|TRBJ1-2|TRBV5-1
CASSLDPGANYGYTF
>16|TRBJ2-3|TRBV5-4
CASSLVGGGTTDTQYF
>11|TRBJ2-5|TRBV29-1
CSGGDGLTQYF
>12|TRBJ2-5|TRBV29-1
CSVRQVRETQYF
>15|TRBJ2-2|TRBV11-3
CASSVGGRVTGELFF
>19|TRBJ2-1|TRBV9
CASSVTTSGGALRNNEQFF
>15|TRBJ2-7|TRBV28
CASSPPGSGAYEQYF
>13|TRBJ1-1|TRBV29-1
CSVRQDGNTEAFF
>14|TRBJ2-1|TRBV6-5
CASRDLGAYNEQFF
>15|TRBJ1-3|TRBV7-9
CASSLVGAGGNTIYF
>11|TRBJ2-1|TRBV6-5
CASSYANEQFF
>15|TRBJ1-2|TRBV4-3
CASSQELQGNYGYTF
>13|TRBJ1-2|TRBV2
CASSVQVNYGYTF
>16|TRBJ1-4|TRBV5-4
CASSRGQGANVEKLFF
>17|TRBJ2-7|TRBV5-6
CASSPGLAGGGAYEQYF
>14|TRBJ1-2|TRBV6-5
CASSYGGKTYGYTF
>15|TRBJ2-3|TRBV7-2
CASSLLAGLTDTQYF
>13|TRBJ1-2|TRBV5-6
CASSFRQSYGYTF
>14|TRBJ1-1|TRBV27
CASSIQGVNTEAFF
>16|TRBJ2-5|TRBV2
CASSIGLAGSQETQYF
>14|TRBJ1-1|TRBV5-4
CASSSGGAGTEAFF
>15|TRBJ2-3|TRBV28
CASRTAGGGTDTQYF
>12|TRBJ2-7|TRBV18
CASSPGGREQYF
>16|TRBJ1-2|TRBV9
CASSATQGQANYGYTF
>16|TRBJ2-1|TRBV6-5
CASSYYGTSGVNEQFF
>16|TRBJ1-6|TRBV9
CASSSHWGLDNSPLHF
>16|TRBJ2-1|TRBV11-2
CASTESGRGGYNEQFF
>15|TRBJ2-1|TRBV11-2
CASSLRGAGRNEQFF
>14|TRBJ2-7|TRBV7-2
CASSPETASYEQYF
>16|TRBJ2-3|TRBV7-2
CASSLLGGGSADTQYF
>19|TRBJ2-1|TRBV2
CASSAIGTSGGDVQDEQFF
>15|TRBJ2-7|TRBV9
CASSSRLGSSYEQYF
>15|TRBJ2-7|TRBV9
CASSPGQGGAYEQYF
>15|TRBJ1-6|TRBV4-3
CASSPSAAYNSPLHF
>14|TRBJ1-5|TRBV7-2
CASSFMGANQPQHF
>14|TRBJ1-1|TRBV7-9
CASSFGGATTEAFF
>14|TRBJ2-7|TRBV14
CASSPRSGPYEQYF
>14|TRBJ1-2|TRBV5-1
CASSSPTGRNGYTF
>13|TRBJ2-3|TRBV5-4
CALKRGGTDTQYF
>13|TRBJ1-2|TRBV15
CATSAGSNYGYTF
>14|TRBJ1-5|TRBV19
CASSTTGEHQPQHF
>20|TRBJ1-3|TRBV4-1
CASSQAQFRPGESSGNTIYF
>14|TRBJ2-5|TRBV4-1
CASSQGERQETQYF
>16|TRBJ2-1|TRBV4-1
CASSPVGAGINNEQFF
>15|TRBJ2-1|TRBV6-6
CASSYGGAKGNEQFF
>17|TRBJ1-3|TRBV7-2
CASSLQMVGADGNTIYF
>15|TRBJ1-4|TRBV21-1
CASSKGDRVGEKLFF
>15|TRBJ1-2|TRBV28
CASSPLGTGRNGYTF
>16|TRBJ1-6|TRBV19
CASSMARSANNSPLHF
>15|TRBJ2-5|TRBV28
CASSPGLAGVQTQYF
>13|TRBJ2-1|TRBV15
CATSRDTAQLILF
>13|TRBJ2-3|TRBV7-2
CATKTTGRDTQYF
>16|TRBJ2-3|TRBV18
CASSYRGQAMRDTQYF
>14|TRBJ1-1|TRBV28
CASSLLRGYTEAFF